A single sample gave rise to the 16 T cell receptor beta chains below, sequenced in a study of tumor-infiltrating lymphocytes in primary liver carcinoma. TCR beta cDNA came from 400 to 500 ng total RNA, primed with a constant-region primer. Three nested multiplex PCR rounds of slightly modified ARM-PCR generated TCR beta libraries. Amplification in the first two PCR rounds was performed using TRBV1-TRBV30 forward primers and a C-beta reverse primer for approximately 10 cycles each. Via MiXCR, TCRdb re-called the multiplex PCR reads, giving one row per CDR3 protein. Of 250,000 to 350,000 distinct CDR3 sequences in the sample, approximately 54% are singletons; the top ten hold over 15%. Germline DNA was extracted alongside blood RNA, which was obtained from unsorted whole blood. The sequenced material came from peripheral blood. These receptor sequences come from a woman aged 25 to 39 with primary liver carcinoma and hepatitis B virus infection.

This clonotype was seen many times. This chain links TRBV7-9 with TRBJ1-4; the D is unclear. In germline, CDR1 is SEHNR, CDR2 FQNEAQ (reference sequence). V was cut by 5 bases and J by 8 bases, with 6 bases left in between. CDR3 length equals 11 residues. The CDR3 DNA reads as TGTGCCAGCAGCGCCACAGAAAAACTGTTTTTT. Translating gives CASSATEKLFF.

This clonotype turned up a few times. This clone may be a read error of a much larger clone one base away. V and J are TRBV11-3 and TRBJ2-1, with 14 nucleotides matching TRBD2. The CDR3 is 15 amino acids. Germline V gives CDR1 SGHNT, CDR2 YENEEA. The CDR3 reads CVSSRGLAGVGEQFF. The CDR3 nucleotides read TGTGTCAGCAGCCGGGGACTAGCGGGAGTCGGTGAGCAGTTCTTC. Full variable domain (rest looked up from reference TRBV11-3 and TRBJ2-1): EAGVVQSPRYKIIEKKQPVAFWCNPISGHNTLYWYLQNLGQGPELLIRYENEEAVDDSQLPKDRFSAERLKGVDSTLKIQPAELGDSAVYLCVSSRGLAGVGEQFFGPGTRLTVL.

The chain is built from TRBV4-1 and TRBJ2-6; 8 nucleotides line up with TRBD2. This CDR3 is built from 19 residues. Trimming removed 2 bases from V and 0 bases from J; junction bases left unmatched: 9. The germline gives CDR1 MGHRA, CDR2 YSYEKL. The CDR3 coding sequence is TGCGCCAGCAGCCAATCCCCCGGCACTAGCGGCTCTGGGGCCAACGTCCTGACTTTC. It codes for CASSQSPGTSGSGANVLTF.

The sample holds one count of this clonotype. This may come from a read error, since a much larger clone is one base off. V is TRBV29-1 and J is TRBJ2-7; no clear D gene. This CDR3 has 12 residues. The germline V gene has CDR1 SQVTM and CDR2 ANQGSEA. The ends were cut back, 7 bases at V and 5 bases at J, with 15 bases in the middle. The CDR3 coding sequence is TGCAGCGCGGGTTTGGGTAATCACGAGCAGTACTTC. Its protein is CSAGLGNHEQYF.

This clonotype came up a few times. The CDR3 sequence: CASTLRGEGVEAFF. In nucleotides, the CDR3 is TGTGCCAGCACCTTACGGGGGGAGGGAGTTGAAGCTTTCTTT. The chain links TRBV12-3 or TRBV12-4 to TRBJ1-1; possible D gene TRBD1, 5 bases. The V gene lost 7 bases and the J gene lost 7 bases, with 19 bases spanning the gap. The CDR3 length is 14 residues.

Concerning this clonotype itself: It is unclear where the CDR3 begins or ends on the DNA, so no DNA is shown, and the CDR3 is as TCRdb lists it. This chain connects TRBV6-5 to TRBJ2-1; the tabulated D call, TRBD2, remains unverified against the DNA. The germline V gene has CDR1 MNHEY and CDR2 SVGAGI. The CDR3 totals 17 residues, both ends included. The CDR3 protein is CASRYTGEVAGGIEPFF.

The table lists this clonotype with a few counts. One junction end does not reproduce the germline sequence, and a read error may be involved. The V and J genes are TRBV5-6 and TRBJ2-2; 7 bases match TRBD1. In germline, CDR1 is SGHDT, CDR2 YYEEEE. This CDR3 is 15 amino acids long. The CDR3 DNA is TGTGCCGGCAGCTTGGCACCCAGAGTCACAGGGGAGCTGTTCTTT. Protein: CAGSLAPRVTGELFF.

A note on this clonotype: A read error may explain this, as a much larger clone is one base away. This chain connects TRBV29-1 to TRBJ2-3; D gene unclear. The CDR3 is 15 amino acids. Germline assignment: CDR1 SQVTM and CDR2 ANQGSEA. Between the trimmed V and J ends, which lost 7 bases and 0 bases, there was a span of 17 bases. The CDR3 DNA follows: TGCAGCGCGTACAAGTACGGGCCTAGCACAGATACGCAGTATTTT. It specifies CSAYKYGPSTDTQYF.

As regards this clonotype: A much bigger clone sits one base away, suggesting this may be a read error. The chain carries TRBV4-1 and TRBJ2-7; D gene unclear. CDR3 length: 16 amino acids. Germline V gene sequence: CDR1 MGHRA, CDR2 YSYEKL. V dropped 4 bases and J dropped 3 bases, with 19 bases sitting between them. The CDR3 DNA follows: TGCGCCAGCAGCCTAGATGGGGTCAGGAACCTCTACGAGCAGTACTTC. This gives the protein CASSLDGVRNLYEQYF.

This clonotype showed up just a few times. J is TRBJ2-7 and V is TRBV11-2; no clear D. V was pared by 5 bases and J by 7 bases, with 12 bases between. Germline lookup yields CDR1 SGHAT and CDR2 FQNNGV. The CDR3 has 12 amino acids. CDR3 residues: CASSPLVLEQYF. The CDR3 nucleotides read TGTGCCAGCAGCCCCTTGGTGCTAGAGCAGTACTTC.

Turning to this clonotype: A much larger clone lies one base from this, so it may be a read error. The gene calls are TRBV29-1 and TRBJ1-1, with D possibly matching TRBD1 (6 bases). The CDR3 covers 13 residues. Germline V gene lookup returns CDR1 SQVTM and CDR2 ANQGSEA. For the CDR3, the DNA is TGCAGAGTTGAAGGAAGGGGGGGAACTGAAGCTTTCTTT. Translated: CRVEGRGGTEAFF.

Regarding this clonotype: The junction departs from the called germline gene at one end, perhaps through a read error. The V gene is TRBV24-1, the J gene TRBJ2-1; 10 bases align to TRBD1. Germline V gene data show CDR1 as KGHDR and CDR2 as SFDVKD. CDR3 length equals 15 residues. CDR3 loop: CAASDPGQGVNEQFF. In DNA, the CDR3 is TGTGCCGCCAGTGATCCCGGACAGGGGGTCAATGAGCAGTTCTTC.

The chain joins TRBV11-3 to TRBJ2-5, with TRBD2 matching 7 bases. Trimming at V came to 5 bases and at J to 4 bases, leaving 16 bases not matched to a gene. Germline-derived CDR1 and CDR2 are SGHNT and YENEEA. The CDR3 length is 17 residues. This CDR3 reads CASSPLRGLDGLETQYF. The CDR3 DNA is TGTGCCAGCAGCCCTCTACGCGGACTAGACGGGTTAGAGACCCAGTACTTC.

About this clonotype itself: The junction and the germline gene differ at one end; a read error may be behind it. The rearrangement joins TRBV11-2 to TRBJ2-5; D might be TRBD1 or TRBD2, each matching 5 bases. The CDR3 runs to 14 residues. CDR1 is SGHAT, CDR2 FQNNGV, per germline. The CDR3 sequence is CASNLRSRGETQYF. The CDR3 DNA reads as TGTGCCAGCAACTTAAGGAGTAGGGGAGAGACTCAGTACTTC.

This clonotype was counted a single time. At one end, the junction sequence differs from germline, possibly due to a read error. The chain joins TRBV12-3 or TRBV12-4 to TRBJ2-1, with 8 bases matching TRBD2. The CDR3 is 17 amino acids. The CDR3 region has the DNA TGTGCCAGCAGTCTGGGACTAGTGGGAGCTCCCCGGGATGAGCACTTCTTT. Its translation is CASSLGLVGAPRDEHFF.

This rearrangement joins TRBV6-1 to TRBJ2-7, with 9 bases fitting TRBD1. The CDR3 is 16 amino acids. The germline V gene has CDR1 MNHNS and CDR2 SASEGT. V lost 7 bases, J lost 3 bases, and 13 bases stayed unmatched. CDR3: CASMRRWGTGCYEQYF. CDR3 sequence (DNA): TGTGCCAGCATGAGGAGGTGGGGGACAGGGTGCTACGAGCAGTACTTC.